This passage covers 10 T cell receptor beta chains from one sample sequenced in a study of T-cell memory formation after mild COVID-19. TCRdb re-derived calls from the 5' RACE reads in MiXCR, one entry per CDR3 protein. The repertoire holds 250,000 to 300,000 distinct CDR3 sequences, with about 16% as singletons. Sequencing was performed on PBMCs or a T cell subset sorted from them (not recorded which). The receptor source for this set is a young man who had mild COVID-19 (a few samples of this study predate the infection). Cell type and time point are not known.

At least ten counts were recorded for this clonotype. The CDR3 coding sequence is TGCAGTGCTAGAAACAGGGGATATGGCTACACCTTC. It encodes CSARNRGYGYTF. The J gene is TRBJ1-2, the V gene TRBV20-1; 7 bases map to TRBD1. Germline-derived CDR1 and CDR2 are DFQATT and SNEGSKA (reference sequence). CDR3 length equals 12 residues. The ends lost 2 bases at V and 5 bases at J; junction bases unmatched: 2.

This clonotype was counted between two and nine times. This chain links TRBV7-2 with TRBJ1-3; D may be TRBD1 (5 bases). CDR1 and CDR2 from the germline V gene are SGHTA and FQGNSA. Between the trimmed V and J ends, which lost 10 bases and 0 bases, there was a span of 19 bases. The CDR3 sequence is 16 residues long. The CDR3 nucleotides are TGTGCCACCACGGAGGGGTCCTCATCCTCTGGAAACACCATATATTTT. It translates to CATTEGSSSSGNTIYF.

The chain combines TRBV3-1 with TRBJ2-1; tentatively, D is TRBD2 (6 bases). The germline gives CDR1 LGHDT, CDR2 YNNKEL (reference sequence). This CDR3 is built from 15 residues. V lost 1 base and J lost 7, with 14 bases in between. CDR3 DNA sequence: TGTGCCAGCAGCCAAGTTGTGGCTGCGGGGAATGAGCAGTTCTTC. Encoded protein: CASSQVVAAGNEQFF.

V usage is TRBV6-5 and J usage is TRBJ1-2; D is ambiguous. This CDR3 spans 13 amino acids. CDR1 is MNHEY and CDR2 is SVGAGI in the germline V gene. Deletions cut 2 bases from V and 4 bases from J, with 8 bases between. CDR3 sequence reads: CASSYAGSYGYTF. CDR3 coding DNA: TGTGCCAGCAGTTACGCAGGTAGCTATGGCTACACCTTC.

This chain joins TRBV20-1 and TRBJ2-3; TRBD2 matches 9 bases. Trimming took 7 bases from V and 6 from J; bases not matched to a gene: 8. Germline V gives CDR1 DFQATT, CDR2 SNEGSKA (reference sequence). The CDR3 runs to 13 residues. The CDR3 DNA sequence: TGCAGTGGGCCGGGACTAGCCTCCGATACGCAGTATTTT. This translates into CSGPGLASDTQYF.

This clonotype has a handful of counts. The rearrangement joins TRBV5-1 to TRBJ1-4; D is unclear. This CDR3 contains 18 residues. Germline V CDR1 and CDR2: SGHRS, YFSETQ. Trimming took off 2 bases at V and 3 bases at J, with 20 bases between the two ends. The CDR3 spells CASSLGQDAYFANEKLFF. CDR3 nucleotide sequence: TGCGCCAGCAGCTTAGGGCAGGACGCTTATTTTGCTAATGAAAAACTGTTTTTT.

The chain is built from TRBV4-1 and TRBJ1-1; tentatively, D is TRBD1 (5 bases). Germline-derived CDR1 and CDR2 are MGHRA and YSYEKL. This CDR3 spans 15 amino acids. The ends were cut back, 1 base at V and 4 bases at J, with 13 bases in the middle. The CDR3 is CASSQAGTRRTEAFF. In DNA, the CDR3 is TGCGCCAGCAGCCAAGCCGGGACCCGGCGCACTGAAGCTTTCTTT.

The rearrangement joins TRBV6-5 to TRBJ1-2; perhaps TRBD1 as D (5 bases). The germline CDR1 and CDR2 sequences are MNHEY and SVGAGI. Trimming took 2 bases from V and 4 from J, leaving 11 bases between them. This CDR3 spans 14 amino acids. The CDR3 here is CASSYGADVYGYTF. The CDR3 DNA follows: TGTGCCAGCAGTTACGGGGCAGACGTCTATGGCTACACCTTC.

This clonotype was found a few times. V gene TRBV7-9 combines with J gene TRBJ1-2; D is ambiguous. The CDR3 totals 15 residues. CDR1 and CDR2 (germline): SEHNR, FQNEAQ (reference sequence). Trimming removed 4 bases from V and 7 bases from J, with 19 bases in between. CDR3: CASSSGNGVSSGYTF. The CDR3 DNA reads as TGTGCCAGCAGCTCCGGGAATGGGGTTAGCTCTGGCTACACCTTC.

The chain links TRBV29-1 to TRBJ2-2; tentative D call: TRBD2 (6 bases). Germline CDR1 reads SQVTM; CDR2 reads ANQGSEA. The ends were cut back, 6 bases at V and 6 bases at J, with 17 bases in the middle. CDR3 length: 14 amino acids. The CDR3 nucleotides read TGCAGCGTGGGGGGAGCTTTCTATCCCGGGGAGCTGTTTTTT. It is translated as CSVGGAFYPGELFF.